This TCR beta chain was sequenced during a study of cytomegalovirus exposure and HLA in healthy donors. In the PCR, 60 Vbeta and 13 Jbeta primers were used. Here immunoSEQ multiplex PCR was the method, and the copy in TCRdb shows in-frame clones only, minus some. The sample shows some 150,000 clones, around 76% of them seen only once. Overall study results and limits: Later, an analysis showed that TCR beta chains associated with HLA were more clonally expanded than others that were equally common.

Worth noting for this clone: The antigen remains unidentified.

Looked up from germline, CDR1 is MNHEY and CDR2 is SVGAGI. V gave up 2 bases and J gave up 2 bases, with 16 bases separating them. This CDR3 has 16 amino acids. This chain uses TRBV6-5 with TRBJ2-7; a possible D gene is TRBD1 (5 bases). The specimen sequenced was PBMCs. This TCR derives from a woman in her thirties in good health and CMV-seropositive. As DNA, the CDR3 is TGTGCCAGCAGTTACAGCAGGGCACTGGAAACCTACGAGCAGTACTTC. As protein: CASSYSRALETYEQYF.